The entry that follows covers one T cell receptor beta chain sequence. Its antigen remains unidentified. This sample was included in a study of T cells in narcolepsy. Study-wide results and limits: Comparing one patient's CSF and blood CD4+ clonotypes highlighted HCRT- and TRIB2-specific autoreactive clonotypes.

The method was immunoSEQ multiplex PCR; TCRdb's version includes in-frame clones alone and lacks a portion of them. Of about 34,000 clones in the sample, 80% to 85% were seen once. The CDR3 spans 13 residues. Looked up from germline, CDR1 is SGDLS and CDR2 is YYNGEE. V lost 0 bases and J lost 9; bases outside the gene matches: 5. Material: CD45RA- memory CD4+ T cells from PBMCs. This chain uses TRBV9 with TRBJ2-7; 8 bases line up with TRBD1. The clonotype was recovered from a human donor with narcolepsy. For the CDR3, the DNA is TGTGCCAGCAGCGTAGGCGGGACAGGCGGGCAGTACTTC. It encodes CASSVGGTGGQYF.